This T cell receptor beta chain came from a study of T cells in Graves' hyperthyroidism and ophthalmopathy. Study outcomes and limitations: Clonotypes that were expanded in thyroid above 0.001 mostly appeared in blood too. Ophthalmopathy was identified by the model a median 6.5 months ahead of onset.

The CDR3 runs to 13 residues. Per germline, CDR1 MDHEN and CDR2 SYDVKM. On this clonotype itself: Antigen unknown. This may come from a read error, since a much larger clone is one base off.

Amplification of TCR beta CDR3 regions used RNA as the template. HTBI primers were used for first-round RT-PCR of the TCR CDR3. From the multiplex PCR reads, TCRdb called clonotypes with MiXCR, one entry per CDR3 protein. The table shows 600,000 to 700,000 distinct CDR3 sequences, with 14% to 15% occurring only once. V gene TRBV28 combines with J gene TRBJ2-5; no clear D. The sequenced material came from blood. The source is a woman aged 35 to 49 with Graves' ophthalmopathy. The CDR3 reads CASSTQPQENQYF. The CDR3 DNA sequence: TGTGCCAGCAGCACCCAACCTCAAGAGAACCAGTACTTC.